The clone carrying this T cell receptor beta chain has ten or more counts. Its target is not known. This CDR3 region has 13 residues. Germline CDR1 and CDR2: SQVTM and ANQGSEA. V lost 3 bases and J 1 base, leaving 8 bases between the germline ends. The data stem from a study of response to subunit inactivated influenza vaccine. One entry per CDR3 protein, called by TCRdb with MiXCR from the RT-PCR reads. Of under 750,000 distinct CDR3 sequences listed, 12% were seen once; the top ten hold about 10%. Broader study findings: Authors suggested few new T cells are recruited by each seasonal influenza vaccination.

The sequencing here drew on PBMCs from blood, taken on the day of vaccination. This clonotype was obtained from a man in his fifties or sixties who received an inactivated influenza vaccine. The chain links TRBV29-1 to TRBJ2-3; the D is unclear. The CDR3 here is CSVERFGTDTQYF. The DNA of the CDR3 is TGCAGCGTTGAGCGTTTCGGCACAGATACGCAGTATTTT.